The 23 T cell receptor beta chains presented below share a single source sample, sequenced in a study of response to subunit inactivated influenza vaccine. TCRdb recomputed calls from the RT-PCR reads with MiXCR, one row per CDR3 protein. Among around 480,000 distinct CDR3 sequences listed, approximately 15% were seen once. This material consisted of CD4+ T cells sorted from PBMCs, taken less than 30 months after vaccination. The receptors originated from a man between 50 and 69 years old who received an inactivated influenza vaccine.

The chain couples TRBV6-1 to TRBJ1-6; TRBD1 aligns across 8 bases. In germline, CDR1 is MNHNS, CDR2 SASEGT. The ends lost 5 bases at V and 0 bases at J; junction bases unmatched: 12. The CDR3 sequence is 19 residues long. The CDR3 DNA reads as TGTGCCAGCAGTAAAGGGACAGGACGACCGAGCTCCTATAATTCACCCCTCCACTTT. This codes for CASSKGTGRPSSYNSPLHF.

The chain uses TRBV5-1 and TRBJ2-3; 8 bases agree with TRBD1. After removal of 7 bases from V and 4 bases from J, the junction contained 11 bases not matched to a gene. The CDR3 totals 15 residues. Germline V CDR1 and CDR2: SGHRS, YFSETQ. CDR3 in amino acids: CASGLQGGQADTQYF. For the CDR3, the DNA is TGCGCCAGCGGGTTACAGGGGGGACAAGCAGATACGCAGTATTTT.

The chain uses TRBV12-3 or TRBV12-4 and TRBJ1-3; unclear D gene. Trimming took 3 bases from V and 0 from J, leaving 6 bases between them. The CDR3 is 14 residues long. The CDR3 loop reads CASSFTRSGNTIYF. The CDR3 bases are TGTGCCAGCAGTTTTACTCGCTCTGGAAACACCATATATTTT.

This clonotype was detected a few times. This chain uses TRBV6-2 or TRBV6-3 with TRBJ2-7, with 7 bases that match TRBD2. The trim removed 6 bases at V and 3 bases at J, leaving 14 bases unmatched. CDR1 and CDR2 from the germline V gene are MNHEY and SVGEGT. The CDR3 spans 16 residues. DNA for the CDR3: TGTGCCAGCAGCCAAATCGTTCTCCAGCGGGACTACGAGCAGTACTTC. This encodes CASSQIVLQRDYEQYF.

This clonotype was observed a handful of times. The V and J genes are TRBV7-2 and TRBJ2-1; 7 bases match TRBD1. Germline lookup yields CDR1 SGHTA and CDR2 FQGNSA. The CDR3 length is 17 residues. V shed 4 bases and J 3 bases; nucleotides not matched to a gene: 12. CDR3 sequence reads: CASSYQTGTDYYNEQFF. Written as DNA, the CDR3 is TGTGCCAGCAGCTACCAAACCGGGACAGACTACTACAATGAGCAGTTCTTC.

This chain joins TRBV20-1 and TRBJ2-1, with D perhaps being TRBD1 or TRBD2 (7 bases each). The CDR3 runs 15 residues. Trimming took off 6 bases at V and 5 bases at J, with 20 bases between the two ends. From germline, CDR1 is DFQATT and CDR2 SNEGSKA (reference sequence). The CDR3 spells CSATGVAGADNEQFF. The DNA for the CDR3 is TGCAGTGCCACAGGGGTCGCGGGAGCCGACAATGAGCAGTTCTTC.

This clonotype was observed many times. The V and J genes are TRBV24-1 and TRBJ2-1; 9 bases map to TRBD2. The CDR3 spans 15 residues. The V gene end was trimmed by 10 bases and the J gene end by 2 bases; junction bases not matched to a gene: 8. Germline V CDR1 and CDR2: KGHDR, SFDVKD. DNA for the CDR3: TGTGCCACTAGTAGCGGGAGCCGCCCCTACAATGAGCAGTTCTTC. This encodes CATSSGSRPYNEQFF.

The chain couples TRBV5-1 to TRBJ1-4; TRBD1 aligns across 7 bases. CDR3 length: 11 amino acids. Germline loops: CDR1 SGHRS, CDR2 YFSETQ. V gave up 5 bases and J gave up 13 bases; unmatched junction bases: 5. The chain's CDR3 is CASRGQGGLFF. The CDR3 region has the DNA TGCGCCAGCAGGGGGCAGGGGGGACTGTTTTTT.

This clonotype was seen a few times. The V and J genes are TRBV9 and TRBJ2-1; 8 positions agree with TRBD2. V shed 0 bases, J shed 4 bases, and the junction held 3 bases outside the gene matches. Germline V gene lookup returns CDR1 SGDLS and CDR2 YYNGEE. The CDR3 spans 15 residues. The CDR3 is CASSVGLANYNEQFF. CDR3 sequence (DNA): TGTGCCAGCAGCGTAGGACTAGCGAATTACAATGAGCAGTTCTTC. The full variable domain, in which reference TRBV9 and TRBJ2-1 provide the parts outside the CDR3, is DSGVTQTPKHLITATGQRVTLRCSPRSGDLSVYWYQQSLDQGLQFLIQYYNGEERAKGNILERFSAQQFPDLHSELNLSSLELGDSALYFCASSVGLANYNEQFFGPGTRLTVL.

The V call is TRBV20-1, the J call TRBJ1-1, with D hard to call. CDR3 size: 14 residues. The V gene's germline CDR1 is DFQATT and CDR2 SNEGSKA (reference sequence). Trimming took 6 bases from V and 6 from J, leaving 20 bases between them. CDR3 sequence (DNA): TGCAGTGCAACTGGACGGAGGAGAGTGTCTGAAGCTTTCTTT. Protein sequence: CSATGRRRVSEAFF.

This clonotype has only a few counts. The CDR3 reads CASSLKGLNYGYTF. The CDR3 DNA follows: TGTGCCAGCAGTTTGAAGGGGCTAAACTATGGCTACACCTTC. V is TRBV12-3 or TRBV12-4 and J is TRBJ1-2; a possible D gene is TRBD1 (5 bases). The V and J ends lost 3 bases and 2 bases respectively, with 10 bases between them. The CDR3 length is 14 residues.

The chain is built from TRBV7-9 and TRBJ1-6, with D hard to call. Germline values: CDR1 SEHNR, CDR2 FQNEAQ (reference sequence). V lost 0 bases, J lost 14 bases, and 14 bases lay in between. The CDR3 consists of 14 residues. The chain's CDR3 is CASSLATVDYSLHF. CDR3 bases: TGTGCCAGCAGCTTAGCGACGGTCGACTACTCCCTCCACTTT.

The chain is built from TRBV15 and TRBJ2-5; D is unresolved. The CDR3 runs 13 residues. V lost 3 bases to trimming and J lost 4 bases, with 9 bases between them. Germline-derived CDR1 and CDR2 are LNHNV and YYDKDF (reference sequence). CDR3 nucleotide sequence: TGTGCCACCAGCAGCGATCGATTAGAGACCCAGTACTTC. Translation gives CATSSDRLETQYF. Full variable domain (outside the CDR3, taken from reference TRBV15 and TRBJ2-5): DAMVIQNPRYQVTQFGKPVTLSCSQTLNHNVMYWYQQKSSQAPKLLFHYYDKDFNNEADTPDNFQSRRPNTSFCFLDIRSPGLGDTAMYLCATSSDRLETQYFGPGTRLLVL.

This clonotype was observed a handful of times. The chain recombines TRBV18 with TRBJ2-2; D perhaps matches TRBD1 (6 bases). The CDR3 totals 16 residues. V lost 3 bases, J lost 4 bases, and 15 bases lay in between. Germline V gene sequence: CDR1 KGHSH, CDR2 LQKENI. CDR3 bases: TGTGCCAGCTCACCGTGGGGGCCGGCTGTCACCGGGGAGCTGTTTTTT. Protein sequence: CASSPWGPAVTGELFF.

This clonotype was observed at least ten times. V gene TRBV6-1 combines with J gene TRBJ2-1; 7 bases map to TRBD2. This CDR3 has 11 residues. Germline trimming cut 1 base from V and 12 bases from J; bases unmatched to any gene: 0. Per the germline V gene, CDR1 is MNHNS and CDR2 is SASEGT. CDR3 amino acids: CASSEGGGQFF. The CDR3 bases are TGTGCCAGCAGTGAAGGCGGGGGGCAGTTCTTC.

This clonotype was seen a few times. This chain uses TRBV11-2 with TRBJ2-4; perhaps TRBD2 as D (6 bases). Germline CDR1 reads SGHAT; CDR2 reads FQNNGV. The CDR3 covers 14 residues. With 0 bases removed from V and 10 bases from J, the gap between germline ends came to 13 bases. CDR3 DNA sequence: TGTGCCAGCAGCTTAGATCTAAAGGGGAGGATTCAGTACTTC. It codes for CASSLDLKGRIQYF.

The chain has TRBV9 and TRBJ1-1; no reliable D call. The CDR3 sequence is 13 residues long. Per the germline V gene, CDR1 is SGDLS and CDR2 is YYNGEE. The V end was cut by 0 bases, the J end by 5 bases, with 8 bases between. CDR3 loop: CASSVAVRTEAFF. The CDR3, as DNA: TGTGCCAGCAGCGTAGCCGTGAGGACTGAAGCTTTCTTT.

This clonotype has a count of ten or more. The chain uses TRBV7-2 and TRBJ1-2; D is undetermined. V was pared by 2 bases and J by 3 bases, with 10 bases between. This CDR3 has 14 residues. Germline values: CDR1 SGHTA, CDR2 FQGNSA. The CDR3 region has the DNA TGTGCCAGCAGCTTAACGGCCTCGGACTATGGCTACACCTTC. It encodes CASSLTASDYGYTF. Variable domain in full (rest from reference TRBV7-2 and TRBJ1-2): GAGVSQSPSNKVTEKGKDVELRCDPISGHTALYWYRQSLGQGLEFLIYFQGNSAPDKSGLPSDRFSAERTGGSVSTLTIQRTQQEDSAVYLCASSLTASDYGYTFGSGTRLTVV.

This chain uses TRBV29-1 with TRBJ1-1; no clear D gene. Germline values: CDR1 SQVTM, CDR2 ANQGSEA. The CDR3 consists of 12 residues. With 0 bases removed from V and 3 bases from J, the gap between germline ends came to 5 bases. The CDR3 DNA sequence: TGCAGCGTTGAAGATTATGACACTGAAGCTTTCTTT. Protein product: CSVEDYDTEAFF. Full variable domain (remainder filled in from reference TRBV29-1 and TRBJ1-1): SAVISQKPSRDICQRGTSLTIQCQVDSQVTMMFWYRQQPGQSLTLIATANQGSEATYESGFVIDKFPISRPNLTFSTLTVSNMSPEDSSIYLCSVEDYDTEAFFGQGTRLTVV.

The chain recombines TRBV5-1 with TRBJ2-4; 8 positions match TRBD1. The CDR3 length is 16 residues. Germline CDR1 SGHRS, CDR2 YFSETQ. The J segment lost 1 base and the V segment lost 5 bases, leaving 8 bases of the junction unmatched. The CDR3 sequence: CASSVRTGRAKNIQYF. As DNA, the CDR3 is TGCGCCAGCAGTGTTAGGACAGGGCGGGCCAAAAACATTCAGTACTTC.

A few counts support this clonotype. The CDR3 sequence is CAISSGTTSYEQYF. CDR3 in DNA: TGTGCCATCAGTTCCGGGACTACCTCCTACGAGCAGTACTTC. The chain uses TRBV10-3 and TRBJ2-7, with 7 bases that match TRBD2. Germline V gene data show CDR1 as ENHRY and CDR2 as SYGVKD. J lost 0 bases, V lost 5 bases, and 4 bases had no gene match. The CDR3 is made up of 14 amino acids.

This clonotype has more than one count but fewer than ten. The chain links TRBV5-1 to TRBJ1-2; D remains unclear. This CDR3 has 16 amino acids. V lost 0 bases and J lost 3, with 15 bases in between. CDR1 and CDR2 (germline): SGHRS, YFSETQ. The CDR3 DNA is TGCGCCAGCAGCTTGGATCCGGTCCCGAAGGACTATGGCTACACCTTC. Encoded protein: CASSLDPVPKDYGYTF.

This chain links TRBV12-3 or TRBV12-4 with TRBJ2-3; perhaps TRBD2 as D (7 bases). V was shortened by 10 bases and J by 2 bases, with 16 bases between the two germline ends. The CDR3 sequence is 14 residues long. The CDR3 loop is CATSHGGATDTQYF. CDR3 coding DNA: TGTGCCACCTCCCATGGGGGGGCCACAGATACGCAGTATTTT.